A single T cell receptor beta chain is shown here with its context. Its antigen is currently unknown. Survey-level resolution applied to immunoSEQ assay v3.0. Profiling relied on immunoSEQ multiplex PCR, and the TCRdb table lists in-frame clones only, not all of them. The repertoire includes roughly 20,000 clones, around 81% of them detected once, and 7.2% sits in the top ten. These data are taken from a study of long-term antiretroviral therapy in people with HIV. CDR3 length: 15 amino acids. Germline assignment: CDR1 LGHNA and CDR2 YSLEER. Trimming took 0 bases from V and 3 from J; bases not matched to a gene: 3. Findings and caveats of the study: Post-treatment diversity went higher with ART but stayed below transplant donor controls.

This chain joins TRBV4-3 and TRBJ2-3, with 7 bases aligning to TRBD1. The sample consisted of unsorted PBMCs, taken 1.5 years after starting antiretroviral therapy. The clonotype comes from a man between 25 and 39 years old with HIV. Here the CDR3 DNA reads TGCGCCAGCAGCCAAGAGACAGGGTTTACAGATACGCAGTATTTT. This sequence encodes CASSQETGFTDTQYF.